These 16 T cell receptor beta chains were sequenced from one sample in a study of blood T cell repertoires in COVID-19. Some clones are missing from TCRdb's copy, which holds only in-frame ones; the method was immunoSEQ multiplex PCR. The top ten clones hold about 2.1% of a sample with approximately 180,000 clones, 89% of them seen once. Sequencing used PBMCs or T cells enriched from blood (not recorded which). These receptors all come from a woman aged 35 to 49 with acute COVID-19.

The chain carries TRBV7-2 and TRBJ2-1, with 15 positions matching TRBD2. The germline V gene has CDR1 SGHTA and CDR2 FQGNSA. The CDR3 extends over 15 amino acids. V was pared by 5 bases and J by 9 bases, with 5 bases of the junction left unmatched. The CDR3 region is CASSQRTSGRGEQFF. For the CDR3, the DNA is TGTGCCAGCAGCCAAAGGACTAGCGGGAGGGGTGAGCAGTTCTTC.

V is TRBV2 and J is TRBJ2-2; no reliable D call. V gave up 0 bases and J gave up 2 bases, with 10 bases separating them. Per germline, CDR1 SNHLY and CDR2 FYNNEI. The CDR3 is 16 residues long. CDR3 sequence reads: CASSEALRENTGELFF. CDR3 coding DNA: TGTGCCAGCAGTGAAGCGCTTCGAGAAAACACCGGGGAGCTGTTTTTT.

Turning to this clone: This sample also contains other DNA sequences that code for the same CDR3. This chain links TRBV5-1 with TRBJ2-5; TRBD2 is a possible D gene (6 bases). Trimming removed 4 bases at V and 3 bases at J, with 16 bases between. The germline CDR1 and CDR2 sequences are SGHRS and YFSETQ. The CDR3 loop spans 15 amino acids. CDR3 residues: CASSRNAREEETQYF. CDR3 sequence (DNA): TGCGCCAGCAGCCGGAATGCCAGGGAGGAAGAGACCCAGTACTTC.

The CDR3 coding sequence is TGCGCCAGCAGCTTTGACGGGGGGAACACTGAAGCTTTCTTT. This translates into CASSFDGGNTEAFF. V is TRBV5-1 and J is TRBJ1-1; D possibly corresponds to TRBD1 (5 bases). Germline values: CDR1 SGHRS, CDR2 YFSETQ. The V end lost 2 bases, the J end lost 1 base, and 9 bases lay between the germline ends. The CDR3 is 14 residues long. Filled out from reference TRBV5-1 and TRBJ1-1, the complete variable domain reads KAGVTQTPRYLIKTRGQQVTLSCSPISGHRSVSWYQQTPGQGLQFLFEYFSETQRNKGNFPGRFSGRQFSNSRSEMNVSTLELGDSALYLCASSFDGGNTEAFFGQGTRLTVV.

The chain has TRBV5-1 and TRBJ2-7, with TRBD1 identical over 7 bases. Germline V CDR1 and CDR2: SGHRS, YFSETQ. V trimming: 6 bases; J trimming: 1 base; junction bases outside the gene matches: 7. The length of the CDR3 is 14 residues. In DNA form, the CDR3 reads TGCGCCAGCATGAACCCGGGACAGTCCTACGAGCAGTACTTC. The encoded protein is CASMNPGQSYEQYF.

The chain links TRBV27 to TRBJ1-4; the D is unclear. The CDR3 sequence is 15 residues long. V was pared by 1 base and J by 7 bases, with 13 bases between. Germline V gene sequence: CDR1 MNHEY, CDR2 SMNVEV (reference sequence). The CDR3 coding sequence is TGTGCCAGCAGTTTATGGGGAAACGAGGGTGAAAAACTGTTTTTT. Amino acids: CASSLWGNEGEKLFF.

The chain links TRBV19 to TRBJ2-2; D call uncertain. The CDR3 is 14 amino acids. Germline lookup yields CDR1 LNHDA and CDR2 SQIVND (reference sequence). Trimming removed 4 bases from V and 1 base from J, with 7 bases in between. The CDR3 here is CASSKALNTGELFF. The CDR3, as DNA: TGTGCCAGTAGTAAAGCCCTGAACACCGGGGAGCTGTTTTTT.

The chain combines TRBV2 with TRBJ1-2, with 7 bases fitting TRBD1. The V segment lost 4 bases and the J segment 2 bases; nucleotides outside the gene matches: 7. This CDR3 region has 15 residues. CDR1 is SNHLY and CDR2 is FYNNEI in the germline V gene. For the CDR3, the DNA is TGTGCCAGCAGTGGCCCCGGGACAGACAACTATGGCTACACCTTC. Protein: CASSGPGTDNYGYTF.

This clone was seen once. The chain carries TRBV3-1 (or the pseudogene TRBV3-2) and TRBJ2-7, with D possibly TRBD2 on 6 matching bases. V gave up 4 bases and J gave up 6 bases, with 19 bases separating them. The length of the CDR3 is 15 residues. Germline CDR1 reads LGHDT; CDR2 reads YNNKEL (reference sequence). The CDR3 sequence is CASSPKVRREGEQYF. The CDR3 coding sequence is TGTGCCAGCAGCCCCAAGGTTCGGCGGGAAGGCGAGCAGTACTTC.

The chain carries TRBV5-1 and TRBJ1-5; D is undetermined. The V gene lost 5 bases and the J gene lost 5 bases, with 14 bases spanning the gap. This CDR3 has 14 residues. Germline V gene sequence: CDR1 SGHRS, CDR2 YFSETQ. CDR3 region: CASRGGEKDQPQHF. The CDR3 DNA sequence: TGCGCCAGCAGGGGTGGGGAGAAGGATCAGCCCCAGCATTTT.

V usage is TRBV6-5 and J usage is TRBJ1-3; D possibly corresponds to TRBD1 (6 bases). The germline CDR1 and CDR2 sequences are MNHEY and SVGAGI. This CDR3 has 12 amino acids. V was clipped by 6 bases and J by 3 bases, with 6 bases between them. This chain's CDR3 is CASRQGGNTIYF. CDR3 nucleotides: TGTGCCAGCAGACAGGGTGGAAACACCATATATTTT.

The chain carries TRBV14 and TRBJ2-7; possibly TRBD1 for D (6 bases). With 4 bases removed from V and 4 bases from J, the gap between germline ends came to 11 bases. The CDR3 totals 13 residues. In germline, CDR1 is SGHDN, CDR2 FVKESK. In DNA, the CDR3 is TGTGCCAGCAGCCCAACAGGGAGTTACGAGCAGTACTTC. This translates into CASSPTGSYEQYF.

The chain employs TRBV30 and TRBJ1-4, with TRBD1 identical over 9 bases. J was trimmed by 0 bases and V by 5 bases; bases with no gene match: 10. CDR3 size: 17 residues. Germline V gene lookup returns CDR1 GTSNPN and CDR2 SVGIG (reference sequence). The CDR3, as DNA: TGTGCCTGGGGGGGCCCCACAGGGGGCACAACTAATGAAAAACTGTTTTTT. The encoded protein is CAWGGPTGGTTNEKLFF.

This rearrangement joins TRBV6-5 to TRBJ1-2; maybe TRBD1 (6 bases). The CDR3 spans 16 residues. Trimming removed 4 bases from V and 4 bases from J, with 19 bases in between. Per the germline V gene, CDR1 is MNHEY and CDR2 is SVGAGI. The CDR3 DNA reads TGTGCCAGCAGTTGGGACAAAAACCCTGGGTCCTATGGCTACACCTTC. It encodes CASSWDKNPGSYGYTF.

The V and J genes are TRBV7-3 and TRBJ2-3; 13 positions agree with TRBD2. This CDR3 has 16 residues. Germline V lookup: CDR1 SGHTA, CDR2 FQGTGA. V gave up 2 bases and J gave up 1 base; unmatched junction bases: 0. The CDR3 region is CASSLGLAGGTDTQYF. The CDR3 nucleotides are TGTGCCAGCAGCTTAGGACTAGCGGGGGGCACAGATACGCAGTATTTT.

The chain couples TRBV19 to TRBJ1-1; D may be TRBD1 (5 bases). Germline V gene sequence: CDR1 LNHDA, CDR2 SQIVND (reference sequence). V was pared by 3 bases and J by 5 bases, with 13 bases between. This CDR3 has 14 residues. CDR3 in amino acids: CASSIISGGTEAFF. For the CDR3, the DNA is TGTGCCAGTAGTATCATTTCGGGGGGGACTGAAGCTTTCTTT.